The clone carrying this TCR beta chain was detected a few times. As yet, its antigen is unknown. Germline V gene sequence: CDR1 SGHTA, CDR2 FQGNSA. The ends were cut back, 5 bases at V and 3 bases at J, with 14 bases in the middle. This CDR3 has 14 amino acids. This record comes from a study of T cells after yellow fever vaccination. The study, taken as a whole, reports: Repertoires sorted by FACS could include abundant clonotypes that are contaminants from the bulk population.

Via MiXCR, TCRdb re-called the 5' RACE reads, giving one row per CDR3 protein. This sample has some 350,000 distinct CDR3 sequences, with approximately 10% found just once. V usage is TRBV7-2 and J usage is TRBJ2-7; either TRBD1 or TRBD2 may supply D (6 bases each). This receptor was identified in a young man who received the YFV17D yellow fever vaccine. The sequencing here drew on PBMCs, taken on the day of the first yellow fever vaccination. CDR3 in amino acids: CASSIDGGLYEQYF. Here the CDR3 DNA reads TGTGCCAGCAGCATAGATGGGGGGCTCTACGAGCAGTACTTC. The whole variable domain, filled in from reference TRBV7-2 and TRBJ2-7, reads GAGVSQSPSNKVTEKGKDVELRCDPISGHTALYWYRQSLGQGLEFLIYFQGNSAPDKSGLPSDRFSAERTGGSVSTLTIQRTQQEDSAVYLCASSIDGGLYEQYFGPGTRLTVT.